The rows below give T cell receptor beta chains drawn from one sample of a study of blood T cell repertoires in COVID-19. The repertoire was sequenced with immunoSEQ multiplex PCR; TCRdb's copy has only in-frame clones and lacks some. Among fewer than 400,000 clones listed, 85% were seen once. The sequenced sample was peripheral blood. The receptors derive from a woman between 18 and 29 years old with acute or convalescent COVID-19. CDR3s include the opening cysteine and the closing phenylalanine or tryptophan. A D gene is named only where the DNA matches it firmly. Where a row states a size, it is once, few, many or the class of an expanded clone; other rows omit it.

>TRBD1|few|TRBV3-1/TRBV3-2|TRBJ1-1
CASSQKGTGGTEAFF
TGTGCCAGCAGCCAAAAAGGCACAGGGGGGACTGAAGCTTTCTTT
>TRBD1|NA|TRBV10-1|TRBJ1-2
CASSAIGRGRGDYGYTF
TGCGCCAGCAGTGCGATCGGCAGGGGGCGCGGGGACTATGGCTACACCTTC
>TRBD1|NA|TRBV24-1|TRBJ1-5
CATSDSGGQGFIRNQPQHF
TGTGCCACCAGTGATTCGGGGGGACAGGGCTTTATACGCAATCAGCCCCAGCATTTT
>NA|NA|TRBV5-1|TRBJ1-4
CASSWGHFATNEKLFF
TGCGCCAGCAGCTGGGGACATTTTGCAACTAATGAAAAACTGTTTTTT
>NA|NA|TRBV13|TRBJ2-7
CASSSAGEEQYF
TGTGCCAGCAGCTCTGCAGGGGAAGAGCAGTACTTC
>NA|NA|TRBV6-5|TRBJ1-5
CASSYAGGSQPQHF
TGTGCCAGCAGTTACGCGGGGGGATCGCAGCCCCAGCATTTT
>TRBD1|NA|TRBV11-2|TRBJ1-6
CASSFTSLGQYSPLHF
TGTGCCAGCAGCTTCACGAGCCTGGGACAGTACTCACCCCTCCACTTT
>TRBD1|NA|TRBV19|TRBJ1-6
CASSIRQGSDNSPLHF
TGTGCCAGTAGTATACGACAGGGTTCGGATAATTCACCCCTCCACTTT
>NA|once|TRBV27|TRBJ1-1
CASSPRSVKNTEAFF
TGTGCCAGCAGCCCCCGGAGTGTCAAGAACACTGAAGCTTTCTTT
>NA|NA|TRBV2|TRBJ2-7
CASSERGRVASYEQYF
TGTGCCAGCAGTGAAAGGGGGAGGGTTGCTTCCTACGAGCAGTACTTC
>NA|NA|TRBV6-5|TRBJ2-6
CASSSQGGANVLTF
TGTGCCAGCAGTTCCCAGGGAGGGGCCAACGTCCTGACTTTC
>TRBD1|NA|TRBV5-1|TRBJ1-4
CASTRDRGRGNEKLFF
TGCGCCAGCACGCGGGACAGGGGGCGCGGAAATGAAAAACTGTTTTTT
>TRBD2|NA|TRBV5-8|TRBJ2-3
CASSLGGLAESTDTQYF
TGTGCCAGCAGCTTGGGGGGACTAGCGGAGAGCACAGATACGCAGTATTTT
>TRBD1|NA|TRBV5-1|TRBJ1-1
CASSLDGQGAAEAFF
TGCGCCAGCAGCTTGGACGGGCAGGGGGCCGCTGAAGCTTTCTTT
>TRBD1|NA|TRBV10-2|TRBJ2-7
CASSPGTGAHEQYF
TGCGCCAGCAGTCCCGGGACAGGGGCCCACGAGCAGTACTTC
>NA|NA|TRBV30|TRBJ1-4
CAWGQRWGFPEKLFF
TGTGCCTGGGGCCAGCGATGGGGCTTTCCAGAAAAACTGTTTTTT
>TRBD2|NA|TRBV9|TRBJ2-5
CASSVSPLLAAGIETQYF
TGTGCCAGCAGCGTGTCCCCCTTACTAGCGGCCGGGATAGAGACCCAGTACTTC
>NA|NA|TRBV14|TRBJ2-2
CASSQVRQAAGELFF
TGTGCCAGCAGCCAAGTAAGACAGGCTGCCGGGGAGCTGTTTTTT
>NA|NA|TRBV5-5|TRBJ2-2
CASSLARNTGELFF
TGTGCCAGCAGCTTGGCCAGAAACACCGGGGAGCTGTTTTTT
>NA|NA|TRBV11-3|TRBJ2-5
CASSLDLGGLGTQYF
TGTGCCAGCAGCTTAGATCTCGGCGGCCTGGGGACCCAGTACTTC
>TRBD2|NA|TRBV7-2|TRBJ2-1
CASSLALAGEVVFF
TGTGCCAGCAGCTTAGCGCTAGCGGGAGAGGTGGTGTTCTTC
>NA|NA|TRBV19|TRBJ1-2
CASTPRATTINGYTF
TGTGCCAGTACCCCGCGGGCAACGACGATTAATGGCTACACCTTC
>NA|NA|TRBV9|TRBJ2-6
CASSQDITTVGANVLTF
TGTGCCAGCAGCCAGGACATTACCACAGTTGGGGCCAACGTCCTGACTTTC
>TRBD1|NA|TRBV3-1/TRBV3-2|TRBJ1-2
CASSPRDRASNYGYTF
TGTGCCAGCTCCCCAAGGGACAGGGCTTCCAACTATGGCTACACCTTC
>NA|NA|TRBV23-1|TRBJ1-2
CASSLWQGISGYTF
TGCGCCAGCAGTCTGTGGCAGGGGATAAGCGGCTACACCTTC
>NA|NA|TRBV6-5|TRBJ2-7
CASSKRDWLPYEQYF
TGTGCCAGCAGCAAACGGGACTGGCTGCCCTACGAGCAGTACTTC
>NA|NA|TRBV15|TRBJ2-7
CATSSDTGLYEQYF
TGTGCCACCAGCTCGGACACGGGTCTCTACGAGCAGTACTTC
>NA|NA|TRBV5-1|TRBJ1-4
CASSWAGSTNEKLFF
TGCGCCAGCAGCTGGGCGGGGTCCACTAATGAAAAACTGTTTTTT
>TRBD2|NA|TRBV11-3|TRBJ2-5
CASSLRGEETQYF
TGTGCCAGCTCCCTTCGGGGGGAAGAGACCCAGTACTTC
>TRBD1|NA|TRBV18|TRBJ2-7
CASSPQGASYEQYF
TGTGCCAGCTCACCACAGGGGGCTTCCTACGAGCAGTACTTC
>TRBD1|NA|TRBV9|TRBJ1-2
CASSGTVHIGRYGYTF
TGTGCCAGCAGTGGGACAGTCCACATAGGGCGGTATGGCTACACCTTC
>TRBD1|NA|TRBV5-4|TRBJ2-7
CASSDRGLEQYF
TGTGCCAGCAGCGACAGGGGTCTCGAGCAGTACTTC
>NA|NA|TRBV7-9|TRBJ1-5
CASSLHPGGGNQPQHF
TGTGCCAGCAGCTTACACCCCGGGGGGGGCAATCAGCCCCAGCATTTT
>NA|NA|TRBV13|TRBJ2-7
CASRSLLKQKRGDEQYF
TGTGCCAGCAGATCCCTTCTTAAACAGAAAAGGGGTGACGAGCAGTACTTC
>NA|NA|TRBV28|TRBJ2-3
CASSPVNSGTDTQYF
TGTGCCAGCAGTCCCGTTAATAGCGGCACAGATACGCAGTATTTT
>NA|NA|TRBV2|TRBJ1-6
CASSVEGVNSPLHF
TGTGCCAGCAGTGTAGAGGGCGTAAATTCACCCCTCCACTTT
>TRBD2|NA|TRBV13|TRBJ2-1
CASSHSSGDYNEQFF
TGTGCCAGCAGCCATTCTAGCGGAGATTACAATGAGCAGTTCTTC
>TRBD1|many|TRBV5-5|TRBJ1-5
CASSLGQGDQPQHF
TGTGCCAGCAGCCTAGGACAGGGTGATCAGCCCCAGCATTTT
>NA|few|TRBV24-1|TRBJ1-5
CATSEGGVGNQPQHF
TGTGCCACCAGTGAAGGAGGGGTAGGGAATCAGCCCCAGCATTTT
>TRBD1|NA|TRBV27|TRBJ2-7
CASRLKTGASYEQYF
TGTGCCAGCAGGCTAAAGACAGGGGCCTCCTACGAGCAGTACTTC
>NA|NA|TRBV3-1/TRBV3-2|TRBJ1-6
CASSPQGFNSPLHF
TGTGCCAGCAGTCCCCAGGGTTTTAATTCACCCCTCCACTTT
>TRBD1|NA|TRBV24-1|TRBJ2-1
CATSDLGGQGAHYNEQFF
TGTGCCACCAGTGATTTGGGGGGACAGGGGGCGCATTACAATGAGCAGTTCTTC
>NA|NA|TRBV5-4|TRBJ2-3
CASSGGTGGGGRTDTQYF
TGTGCCAGCAGCGGGGGGACCGGGGGCGGGGGTAGGACAGATACGCAGTATTTT
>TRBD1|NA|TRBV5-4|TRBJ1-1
CASSLGQGAGSTEAFF
TGTGCCAGCAGCTTGGGACAGGGGGCGGGTAGCACCGAAGCTTTCTTT
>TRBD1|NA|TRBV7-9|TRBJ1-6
CASSLFGTDNSPLHF
TGTGCCAGCAGCTTATTTGGGACAGATAATTCACCCCTCCACTTT
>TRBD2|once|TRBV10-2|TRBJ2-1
CASSRTSGRGDEQFF
TGCGCCAGCTCGCGGACTAGCGGGAGAGGAGATGAGCAGTTCTTC